The clone carrying this T cell receptor (beta chain) came up a few times. Survey-level resolution applied to immunoSEQ assay v3.0. Some clones are missing from TCRdb's copy, which holds only in-frame ones; the method was immunoSEQ multiplex PCR. The sample consists of several thousand clones, nearly 80% of them appearing once. The data were taken from a study of long-term antiretroviral therapy in people with HIV. Treatment of all HIV participants took place in the United States. This sample comprised unsorted PBMCs, obtained 0.6 years before starting antiretroviral therapy. This receptor was taken from a man in his forties with HIV.

The CDR3 spells CASSPLRQVYGYTF. Written as DNA, the CDR3 is TGTGCCAGCAGCCCCCTAAGGCAAGTCTATGGCTACACCTTC. The chain is built from TRBV11-2 and TRBJ1-2; no clear D gene. CDR3 length equals 14 residues. CDR1 and CDR2 from the germline V gene are SGHAT and FQNNGV. V was clipped by 5 bases and J by 4 bases, with 14 bases between them.